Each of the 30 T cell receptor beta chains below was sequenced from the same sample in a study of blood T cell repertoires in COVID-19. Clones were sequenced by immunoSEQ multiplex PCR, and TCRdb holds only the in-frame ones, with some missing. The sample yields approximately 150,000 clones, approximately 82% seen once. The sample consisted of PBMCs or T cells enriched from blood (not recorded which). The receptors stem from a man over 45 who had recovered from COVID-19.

CDR3 sequence: CASSLDPIGQKNTEAFF. CDR3 nucleotide sequence: TGCGCCAGCAGCTTGGATCCGATTGGACAGAAGAACACTGAAGCTTTCTTT. This chain joins TRBV5-1 and TRBJ1-1; D is possibly TRBD1 (6 bases). The CDR3 runs to 17 residues. With 0 bases removed from V and 1 base from J, the gap between germline ends came to 16 bases. Germline CDR1 SGHRS, CDR2 YFSETQ.

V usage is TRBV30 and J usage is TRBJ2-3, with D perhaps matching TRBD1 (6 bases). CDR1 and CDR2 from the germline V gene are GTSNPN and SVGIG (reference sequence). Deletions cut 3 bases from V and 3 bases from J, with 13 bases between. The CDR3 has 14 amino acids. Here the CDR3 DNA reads TGTGCCTGGAGCCTGACAGGCTATACAGATACGCAGTATTTT. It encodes CAWSLTGYTDTQYF.

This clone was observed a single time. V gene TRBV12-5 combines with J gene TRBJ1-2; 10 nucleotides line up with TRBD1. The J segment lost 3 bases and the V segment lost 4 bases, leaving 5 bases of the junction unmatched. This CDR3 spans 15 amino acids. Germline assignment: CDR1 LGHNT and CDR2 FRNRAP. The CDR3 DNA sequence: TGTGCTAGTGGTTCTTCGACAGGGGGCTACTATGGCTACACCTTC. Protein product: CASGSSTGGYYGYTF.

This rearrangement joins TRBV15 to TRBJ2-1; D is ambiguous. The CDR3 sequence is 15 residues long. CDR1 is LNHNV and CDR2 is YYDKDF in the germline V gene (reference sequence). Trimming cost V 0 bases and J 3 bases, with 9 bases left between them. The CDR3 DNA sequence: TGTGCCACCAGCAGAGAACCGACGGGCTACAATGAGCAGTTCTTC. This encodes CATSREPTGYNEQFF.

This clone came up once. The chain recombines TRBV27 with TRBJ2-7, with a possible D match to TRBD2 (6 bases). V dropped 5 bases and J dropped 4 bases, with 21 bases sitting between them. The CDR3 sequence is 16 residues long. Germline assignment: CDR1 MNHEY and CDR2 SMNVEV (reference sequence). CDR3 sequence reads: CASSNMAGTGDYEQYF. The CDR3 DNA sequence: TGTGCCAGCAGTAATATGGCCGGGACTGGGGATTACGAGCAGTACTTC.

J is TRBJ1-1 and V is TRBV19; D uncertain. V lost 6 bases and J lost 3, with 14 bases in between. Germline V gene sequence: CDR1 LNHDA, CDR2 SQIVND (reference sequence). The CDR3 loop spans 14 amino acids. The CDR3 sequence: CASRVLGKDTEAFF. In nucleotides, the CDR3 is TGTGCCAGTAGGGTCCTAGGAAAGGACACTGAAGCTTTCTTT.

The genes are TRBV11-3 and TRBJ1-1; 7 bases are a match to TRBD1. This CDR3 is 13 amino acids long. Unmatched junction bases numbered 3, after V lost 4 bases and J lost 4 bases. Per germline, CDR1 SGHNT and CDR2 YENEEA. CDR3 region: CASSSTGRTEAFF. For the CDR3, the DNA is TGTGCCAGCAGCTCGACAGGGCGCACTGAAGCTTTCTTT.

CDR3 residues: CASSTGTGTQPQHF. CDR3 DNA: TGTGCCAGCAGTACCGGGACAGGGACTCAGCCCCAGCATTTT. J is TRBJ1-5 and V is TRBV2; TRBD1 aligns across 9 bases. CDR3 length: 14 amino acids. The germline CDR1 and CDR2 sequences are SNHLY and FYNNEI. The J segment lost 6 bases and the V segment lost 5 bases, leaving 5 bases of the junction unmatched.

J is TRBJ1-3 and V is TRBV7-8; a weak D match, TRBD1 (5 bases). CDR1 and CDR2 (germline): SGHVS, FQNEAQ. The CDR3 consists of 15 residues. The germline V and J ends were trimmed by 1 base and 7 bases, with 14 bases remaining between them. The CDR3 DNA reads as TGTGCCAGCAGCTTAGAGGTACAGGTTTTCAACACCATATATTTT. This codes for CASSLEVQVFNTIYF.

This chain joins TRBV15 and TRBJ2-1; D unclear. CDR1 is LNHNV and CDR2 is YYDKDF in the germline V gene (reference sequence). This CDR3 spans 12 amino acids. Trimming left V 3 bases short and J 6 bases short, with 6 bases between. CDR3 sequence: CATSRGRNEQFF. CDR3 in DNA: TGTGCCACCAGCAGGGGCCGCAATGAGCAGTTCTTC.

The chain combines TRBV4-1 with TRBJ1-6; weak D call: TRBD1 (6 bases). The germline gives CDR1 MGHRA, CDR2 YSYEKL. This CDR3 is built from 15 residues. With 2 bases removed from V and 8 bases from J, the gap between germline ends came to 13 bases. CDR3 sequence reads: CASSQQAQGHSPLHF. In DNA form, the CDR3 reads TGCGCCAGCAGCCAACAGGCACAGGGTCATTCACCCCTCCACTTT.

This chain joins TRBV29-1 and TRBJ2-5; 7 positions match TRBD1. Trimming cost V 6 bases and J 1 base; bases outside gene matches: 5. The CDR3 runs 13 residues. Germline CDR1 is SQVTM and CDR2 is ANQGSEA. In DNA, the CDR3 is TGCAGCGTGACGGGACAGACCCAAGAGACCCAGTACTTC. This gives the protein CSVTGQTQETQYF.

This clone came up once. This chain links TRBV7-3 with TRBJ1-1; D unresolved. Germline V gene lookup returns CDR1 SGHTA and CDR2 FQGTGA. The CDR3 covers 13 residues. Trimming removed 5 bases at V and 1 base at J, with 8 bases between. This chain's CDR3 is CASSPRQNTEAFF. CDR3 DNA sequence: TGTGCCAGCAGCCCCCGACAGAACACTGAAGCTTTCTTT.

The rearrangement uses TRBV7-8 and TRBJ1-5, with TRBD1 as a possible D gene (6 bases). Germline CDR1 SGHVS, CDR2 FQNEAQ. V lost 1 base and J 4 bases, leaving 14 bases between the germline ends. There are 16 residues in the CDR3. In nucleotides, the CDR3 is TGTGCCAGCAGCTTAGGTGGCGGACAGTTAAATCAGCCCCAGCATTTT. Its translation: CASSLGGGQLNQPQHF.

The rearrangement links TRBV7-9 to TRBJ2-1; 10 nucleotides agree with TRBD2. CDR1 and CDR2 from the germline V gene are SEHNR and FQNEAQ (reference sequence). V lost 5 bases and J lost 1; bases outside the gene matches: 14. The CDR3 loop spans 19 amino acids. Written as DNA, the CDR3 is TGTGCCAGCAGCCTATTAGGTGGTCTAGCGGGGGTATCCTACAATGAGCAGTTCTTC. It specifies CASSLLGGLAGVSYNEQFF. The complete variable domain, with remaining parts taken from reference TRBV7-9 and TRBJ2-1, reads DTGVSQNPRHKITKRGQNVTFRCDPISEHNRLYWYRQTLGQGPEFLTYFQNEAQLEKSRLLSDRFSAERPKGSFSTLEIQRTEQGDSAMYLCASSLLGGLAGVSYNEQFFGPGTRLTVL.

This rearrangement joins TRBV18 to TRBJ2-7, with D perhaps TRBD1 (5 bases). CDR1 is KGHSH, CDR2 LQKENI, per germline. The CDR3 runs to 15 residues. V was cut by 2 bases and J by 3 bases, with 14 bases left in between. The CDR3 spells CASSPGDSDLYEQYF. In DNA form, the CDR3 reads TGTGCCAGCTCACCAGGAGACAGTGACCTCTACGAGCAGTACTTC.

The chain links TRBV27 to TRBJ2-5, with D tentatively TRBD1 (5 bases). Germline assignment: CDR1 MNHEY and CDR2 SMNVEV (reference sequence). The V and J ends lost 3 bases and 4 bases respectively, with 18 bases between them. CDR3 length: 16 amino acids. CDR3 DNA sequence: TGTGCCAGCAGTTTCGAGTGGGGCCGGGCGAGAGAGACCCAGTACTTC. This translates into CASSFEWGRARETQYF.

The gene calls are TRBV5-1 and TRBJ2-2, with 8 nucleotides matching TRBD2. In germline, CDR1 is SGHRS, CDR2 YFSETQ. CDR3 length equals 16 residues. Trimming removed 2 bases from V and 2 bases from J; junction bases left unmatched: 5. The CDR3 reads CASSLTSGKNTGELFF. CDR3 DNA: TGCGCCAGCAGCTTAACTAGCGGAAAAAACACCGGGGAGCTGTTTTTT.

DNA of the CDR3: TGTGCCAGCACCTGGGGGCGGTTCAATCAGCCCCAGCATTTT. This sequence encodes CASTWGRFNQPQHF. The rearrangement links TRBV28 to TRBJ1-5, with a possible D match to TRBD1 (6 bases). The CDR3 is 14 amino acids. CDR1 is MDHEN, CDR2 SYDVKM, per germline. V shed 7 bases and J shed 3 bases, with 13 bases lying between them. The full variable domain, rest sourced from reference TRBV28 and TRBJ1-5, is DVKVTQSSRYLVKRTGEKVFLECVQDMDHENMFWYRQDPGLGLRLIYFSYDVKMKEKGDIPEGYSVSREKKERFSLILESASTNQTSMYLCASTWGRFNQPQHFGDGTRLSIL.

CDR3 nucleotide sequence: TGTGCCAGCAGACACCAGCGCAGTAATGAAAAACTGTTTTTT. The encoded protein is CASRHQRSNEKLFF. The chain carries TRBV3-1 (or the pseudogene TRBV3-2) and TRBJ1-4; D gene uncertain. Trimming shortened V by 6 bases and J by 4 bases, and 12 bases separated the two germline ends. Germline CDR1 LGHDT, CDR2 YNNKEL (reference sequence). This CDR3 is built from 14 residues.

The DNA of the CDR3 is TGTGCCAGCTCACCACGTATCACAGGGAGGGCCTCTGGGGCCAACGTCCTGACTTTC. Protein sequence: CASSPRITGRASGANVLTF. The genes are TRBV18 and TRBJ2-6, with D maybe TRBD2 (7 bases). The CDR3 has 19 amino acids. Trimming took off 1 base at V and 0 bases at J, with 16 bases between the two ends. The germline V gene has CDR1 KGHSH and CDR2 LQKENI.

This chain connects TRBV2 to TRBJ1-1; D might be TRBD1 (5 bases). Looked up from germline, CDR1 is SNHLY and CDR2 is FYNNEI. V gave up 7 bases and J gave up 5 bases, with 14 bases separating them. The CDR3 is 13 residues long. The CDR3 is CASNWGVGTEAFF. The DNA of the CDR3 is TGTGCCAGCAATTGGGGGGTCGGGACTGAAGCTTTCTTT.

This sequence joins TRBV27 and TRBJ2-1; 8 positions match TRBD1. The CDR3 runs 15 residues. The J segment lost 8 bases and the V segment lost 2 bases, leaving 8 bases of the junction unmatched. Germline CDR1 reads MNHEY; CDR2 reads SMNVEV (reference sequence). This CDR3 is CASSLPGQGRYEQFF. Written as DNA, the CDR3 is TGTGCCAGCAGTTTACCCGGACAGGGTAGGTATGAGCAGTTCTTC.

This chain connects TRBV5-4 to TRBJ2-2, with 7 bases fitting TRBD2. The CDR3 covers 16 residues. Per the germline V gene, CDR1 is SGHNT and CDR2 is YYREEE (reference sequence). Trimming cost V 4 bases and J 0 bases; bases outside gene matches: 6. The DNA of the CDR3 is TGTGCCAGCAGCGCCCCGGGAGGTACGAACACCGGGGAGCTGTTTTTT. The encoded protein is CASSAPGGTNTGELFF.

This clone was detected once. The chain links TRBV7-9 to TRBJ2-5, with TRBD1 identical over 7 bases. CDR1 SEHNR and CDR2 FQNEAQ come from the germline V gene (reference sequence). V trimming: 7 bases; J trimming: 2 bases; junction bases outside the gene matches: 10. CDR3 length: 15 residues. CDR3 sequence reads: CASTSTGTVQETQYF. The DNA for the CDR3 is TGTGCCAGCACCTCAACGGGGACAGTACAAGAGACCCAGTACTTC.

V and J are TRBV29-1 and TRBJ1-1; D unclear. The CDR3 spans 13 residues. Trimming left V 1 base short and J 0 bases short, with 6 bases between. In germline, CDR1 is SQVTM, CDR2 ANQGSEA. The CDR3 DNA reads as TGCAGCGTTGAAGGGCACCTGAACACTGAAGCTTTCTTT. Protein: CSVEGHLNTEAFF.

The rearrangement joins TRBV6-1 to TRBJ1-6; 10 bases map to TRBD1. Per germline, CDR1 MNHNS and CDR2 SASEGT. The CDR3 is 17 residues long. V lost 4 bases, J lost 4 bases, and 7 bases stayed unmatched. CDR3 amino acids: CASSGQGAKNYNSPLHF. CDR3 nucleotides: TGTGCCAGCAGTGGACAGGGGGCGAAAAATTATAATTCACCCCTCCACTTT.

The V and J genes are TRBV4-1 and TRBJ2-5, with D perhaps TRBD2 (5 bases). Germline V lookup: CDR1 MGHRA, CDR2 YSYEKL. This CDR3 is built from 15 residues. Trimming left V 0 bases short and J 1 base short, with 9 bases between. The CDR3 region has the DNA TGCGCCAGCAGCCAAGATAGGGAGATCCAAGAGACCCAGTACTTC. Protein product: CASSQDREIQETQYF.

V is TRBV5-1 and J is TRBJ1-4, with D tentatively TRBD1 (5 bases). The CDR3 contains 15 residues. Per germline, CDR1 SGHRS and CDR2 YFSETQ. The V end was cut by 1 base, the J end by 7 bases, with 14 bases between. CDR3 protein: CASSLTGGSSEKLFF. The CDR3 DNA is TGCGCCAGCAGCTTGACGGGGGGTTCTAGTGAAAAACTGTTTTTT.

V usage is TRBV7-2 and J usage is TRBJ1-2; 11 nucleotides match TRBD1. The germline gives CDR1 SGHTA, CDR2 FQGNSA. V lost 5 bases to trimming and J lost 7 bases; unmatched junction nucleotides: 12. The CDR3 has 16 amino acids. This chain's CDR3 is CASSERTGTGGFGYTF. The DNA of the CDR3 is TGTGCCAGCAGCGAACGTACCGGGACAGGGGGATTTGGCTACACCTTC. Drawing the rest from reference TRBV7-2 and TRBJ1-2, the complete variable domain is GAGVSQSPSNKVTEKGKDVELRCDPISGHTALYWYRQSLGQGLEFLIYFQGNSAPDKSGLPSDRFSAERTGGSVSTLTIQRTQQEDSAVYLCASSERTGTGGFGYTFGSGTRLTVV.